The 2 T cell receptor beta chains reported below all come from one sample, sequenced in a study of shared clonotypes between healthy human individuals. The protocol was immunoSEQ multiplex PCR, while the TCRdb copy is restricted to in-frame clones and leaves out a portion. The profile covers around 980,000 clones, with about four fifths appearing a single time and roughly 0.61% taken by the ten largest. The sample taken for sequencing was memory CD4+ T cells from PBMCs. Subset reported: CD45RA-negative fraction. These TCRs come from a man aged 18 to 30 in good health. Some clones in this sample may be carry-over from other donors' samples.

CDR3 nucleotide sequence: TGTGCCAGCAGCTTAGGGGTAGCGAGGAATGAGCAGTTCTTC. It codes for CASSLGVARNEQFF. The gene calls are TRBV11-2 and TRBJ2-1, with a possible D match to TRBD2 (5 bases). Per germline, CDR1 SGHAT and CDR2 FQNNGV. Trimming took off 1 base at V and 7 bases at J, with 11 bases between the two ends. The CDR3 totals 14 residues.

The genes are TRBV29-1 and TRBJ2-3, with D perhaps matching TRBD1 or TRBD2 (5 bases each). The V gene's germline CDR1 is SQVTM and CDR2 ANQGSEA. Trimming removed 6 bases at V and 4 bases at J, with 20 bases between. The CDR3 consists of 15 residues. The chain's CDR3 is CSVRGGGRSADTQYF. In DNA, the CDR3 is TGCAGCGTCCGGGGTGGGGGAAGGTCGGCAGATACGCAGTATTTT.